This TCR beta chain was retrieved from a study of cytomegalovirus exposure and HLA in healthy donors (dated by TCRdb to about 2017). In terms of the full investigation: In an earlier analysis of under 600 of the donors, approximately 260 Gb of sequence data and approximately 100 million unique TCR beta sequences from 150 million to 200 million T cells were reported. An early release that covered fewer than 800 HLA-typed donors contained about 290 gigabases of sequencing data and 65 million to 100 million unique TCR sequences. Of the approximately 370 genotyped donors, 81% were placed in the genetic ancestry cluster associated with self-reported Caucasian donors. The study was designed to test whether signatures of past pathogen exposure could be identified by cataloging public T cell receptors. The study profiled the T cell repertoires of approximately 700 subjects by immunosequencing and related them to cytomegalovirus serostatus. A separate validation cohort of roughly 130 different subjects was used in addition to the roughly 700-subject first cohort. High-throughput TCR immunosequencing, statistical association of individual TCRs with disease status, and machine learning were combined to predict cytomegalovirus infection status. In a later analysis, previously published TCR beta repertoires from 600 to 850 donors were re-analyzed and high-resolution HLA genotyping was added so that TCR occurrence patterns could be studied. The later analysis used no new phenotypic data to find candidate immune exposures, relying instead on TCR beta sequences and their occurrence across donors. An earlier analysis of around 580 of the donors used high-throughput TCR beta sequencing to judge whether each TCR beta V gene segment behaved as functional or pseudogenic. Donor age, sex, ethnicity and CMV serostatus were collected together with the repertoire data. A later genetic analysis took genome-wide SNP genotypes for 398 of the 666 donors and used that subset as a discovery cohort. Every repertoire in the discovery cohort had been generated on one and the same sequencing platform. Both class I and class II loci were covered by HLA typing, at four-digit resolution. The number of donors typed differed by locus, with about 620-630 for A, B, C, DRB1 and DQB1, 522 for DQA1, 600 to 610 for DPA1, and around 430 for DPB1. A few DR-DQ haplotypes were handled as single units for association and clustering because linkage in the cohort was strong. On average, roughly 250,000 unique TCR beta nucleotide sequences were sequenced per donor among some 420 genotyped donors of the cohort, with about 19% of those sequences being non-productive. Paper-wide results and their limitations: In a later genetic analysis, a missense DCLRE1C variant was associated with V-gene and J-gene trimming of TCR beta chains, and the association was replicated in an independent cohort. A total of 150 to 200 TCR beta chains were listed by the study as associated with cytomegalovirus. According to a later analysis, TCR association rates differed among HLA loci, with DRB1 alleles showing the most associated TCRs and HLA-C alleles showing the fewest. Because HLA typing was missing for some donors at each locus, association tests included only the typed subset. Compared with the approximately 600-donor mean, donors in an Asian-associated ancestry cluster had fewer N-insertions in productive TCRs, according to a later genetic analysis. The sequencing pipeline was judged likely to have produced a cluster of highly shared sequence variants as a technical artifact. The earlier analysis of around 600 of the donors excluded 15 to 20 rarely observed V segments, including chromosome 9 orphons, because counts were too low. Because the 87-base-pair reads could not distinguish some IMGT-functional V segments, including TRBV6-2 and TRBV6-3, those segments were excluded. Sequencing depth was assumed to be roughly uniform across donors in the presence/absence analyses, though that assumption may not hold. Compared with equally common non-associated chains, HLA-associated TCR beta chains in a later analysis were more clonally expanded and had lower generation probabilities. The only immune exposure information available for the cohort was CMV serostatus. Only TCR beta chains were sequenced in this cohort, and the absence of alpha or paired-chain data limited detectable features. In a later analysis, some 18,000 TCR beta sequences were associated with specific HLA alleles at a false discovery rate of 0.05. When HLA alleles, especially DR and DQ, strongly co-occurred, TCR associations were difficult to assign to individual alleles. Linkage disequilibrium might explain the correlated functional status among segregating V segments, but an unknown experimental factor could not be excluded. In a later analysis, several top co-occurrence clusters were reported to appear linked to parvovirus B19, influenza, CMV and Epstein-Barr virus. A few of the identified cytomegalovirus-associated TCR beta chains were confirmed in vitro to be specific for cytomegalovirus antigens. According to a later analysis, most CMV-associated TCR beta chains appeared to be HLA-restricted, and the HLA associations seemed to be driven largely by CMV exposure. Most TCR sequences were observed very rarely across donors, whereas some public TCRs were present in many individuals. In an earlier analysis of fewer than 750 of the donors, most TCR beta V segments were observed in productive rearrangements about 90% or about 30% of the time, broadly matching IMGT annotations. The classifier was reported to diagnose cytomegalovirus status with high specificity and sensitivity in both the original cohort and the validation cohort. It was suggested by the authors that the approach could potentially be generalized to other disease states and immunological phenotypes. A further reported finding was that TCR beta sequences accurately predicted the HLA-A and HLA-B alleles for most subjects in the first cohort.

The CDR3, cysteine through phenylalanine, is 13 amino acids long. Only the CDR3 DNA is retained, 39 bases long and in frame from the first base. CDR1 and CDR2 were assigned from the germline V gene as SGHDT and YYEEEE. At the junction V is shortened by 2 bases and J by 6 bases; bases outside the gene matches: 1. Library preparation used the immunoSEQ multiplex PCR assay. For the multiplex PCR, a mixture combining 60 forward primers for TCR Vbeta segments and 13 reverse primers for TCR Jbeta segments was used. A multiplex PCR assay on genomic DNA amplified the CDR3 region of rearranged TCR beta genes. The amplified TCR beta libraries were sequenced on the Illumina HiSeq System as 87-base-pair reads. On the study's bioinformatics: In a later analysis, roughly 80 million unique TCR beta chains were counted across the 500 to 700 repertoires, and roughly 11 million of these chains were shared by at least two donors. Raw reads were error-corrected and collapsed into unique sequences with a nearest-neighbor algorithm that merged closely related sequences to remove PCR and sequencing errors. Alignment of CDR3 sequences to IMGT reference sequences was used to assign V, D and J gene segments. For a sequence to be retained, a match of at least six nucleotides was required to both a V gene segment and a J gene segment. Rearrangements were called productive when the CDR3 lacked stop codons and stayed in frame with V and J; all others were non-productive. CDR3 was defined according to IMGT convention as the region running from the second conserved V-encoded cysteine to the conserved J-encoded phenylalanine. The earlier analysis of 500 to 600 of the donors excluded sequences that lacked an unambiguous match to a single V gene segment. An earlier analysis of 587 of the donors classified V segments as functional when productive rearrangements were above 56.7% and as segregating when the standard deviation between donors was above 5%. A statistical classification framework was developed to diagnose cytomegalovirus status using the catalog of TCR beta chain sequences. In a later analysis, TCR nucleotide sequences were compared against IMGT/GENE-DB human TR gene sequences so that V and J genes could be assigned. In a later analysis, CDR3 sequences and most-parsimonious VDJ recombination scenarios were assigned using the TCRdist pipeline. In a later analysis, each TCR beta chain was defined by its CDR3 amino acid sequence together with its V-gene family, and reads lacking a unique V-gene family were excluded. To address suspected cross-contamination and a sequencing artifact, a later analysis removed 450 to 700 highly shared, low-generation-probability nucleotide sequences. In a later analysis, a clonal expansion index was calculated for each public chain from normalized within-repertoire ranks of inferred template counts. A later analysis computed generation probabilities with a VDJ recombination model fitted to out-of-frame rearrangements, and checked the results against IGoR. In a later analysis, TCR-TCR, TCR-HLA and TCR-CMV co-occurrence was scored with hypergeometric tests, and a repertoire-size bias correction was applied to TCR pairs. To estimate false discovery rates, a later analysis permuted the HLA or CMV assignments 20 times. In a later analysis, co-occurring TCRs were grouped using DBSCAN, and TCRdist sequence similarity was added for clustering within HLA-allele-positive subsets. For co-occurrence clustering, repertoires with fewer than 30,000 or more than 120,000 public chains were excluded, along with 5 or 6 repertoires with anomalous nucleotide sharing. TCRdb holds this immuneACCESS table with in-frame rearrangements only. Some clones are missing; in checked studies, unresolved V genes explain under half, and the rest has no known cause. V and J calls and clone size come straight from that table; D and trimming were deduced from the DNA. The table for this sample lists 95,000 to 150,000 clones; around two thirds of them were counted only once. Together, the top ten hold roughly 8.6% of the sample.

The cohort comprised 670 or so healthy bone marrow donors. Cohort members were all nominally healthy when sampled, although unrecorded immune exposures were likely present. The donor was CMV seropositive and belonged to the group of 270 or so seropositive cohort members. A peripheral blood sample was provided by each donor, and peripheral blood mononuclear cells were used for TCR beta sequencing. Genomic DNA extraction from the blood cell samples was performed with the Qiagen DNeasy Blood Extraction Kit. Concerning this clone itself: It has no known antigen specificity. Base-call qualities are not available, and no considerably larger clone is one nucleotide away.

The chain links TRBV5-6 with TRBJ1-2; TRBD1 lines up with 10 middle nucleotides. The sequence was obtained from a woman between 35 and 50 years old in good health and CMV-seropositive. Sequences were obtained from PBMCs. The DNA sequence is given as TGTGCCAGCAGCTTCGGGACAGGGGATGGCTACACCTTC. It specifies CASSFGTGDGYTF.